Shown below are 9 T cell receptor beta chains from a single sample sequenced in a study of T cells after yellow fever vaccination. From the 5' RACE reads, TCRdb called clonotypes with MiXCR, one entry per CDR3 protein. The table includes about 310,000 distinct CDR3 sequences, roughly 3.5% detected once. Sequenced here: PBMCs, sampled on the day of the yellow fever booster vaccination. All receptors derive from a man aged 18-30 years who received the YFV17D yellow fever vaccine.

At least ten counts were recorded for this clonotype. V gene TRBV7-2 combines with J gene TRBJ1-2; no definite D call. The ends were cut back, 6 bases at V and 3 bases at J, with 14 bases in the middle. The CDR3 is 14 amino acids. Germline CDR1 is SGHTA and CDR2 is FQGNSA. This chain's CDR3 is CASSLSVLHYGYTF. The CDR3, as DNA: TGTGCCAGCAGTCTCTCCGTACTCCACTATGGCTACACCTTC.

This clonotype has only a few counts. The gene calls are TRBV29-1 and TRBJ2-3; TRBD2 aligns across 8 bases. In germline, CDR1 is SQVTM, CDR2 ANQGSEA. The CDR3 is made up of 14 amino acids. Unmatched junction bases numbered 4, after V lost 3 bases and J lost 2 bases. The CDR3 coding sequence is TGCAGCGTTGATAGCGGGACTCTCACAGATACGCAGTATTTT. This gives the protein CSVDSGTLTDTQYF.

In this sample, this clonotype turned up many times. CDR3 in amino acids: CSARGGKDGYTF. In nucleotides, the CDR3 is TGCAGTGCTAGAGGGGGAAAGGATGGCTACACCTTC. The genes are TRBV20-1 and TRBJ1-2; no definite D call. The CDR3 extends over 12 amino acids. V lost 1 base and J lost 6, with 9 bases in between. Germline-derived CDR1 and CDR2 are DFQATT and SNEGSKA (reference sequence).

As DNA, the CDR3 is TGTGCCAGCAGCTTTGTTCTTGGGGACACTGAAGCTTTCTTT. Residues: CASSFVLGDTEAFF. This chain uses TRBV7-2 with TRBJ1-1; D gene unclear. The CDR3 is 14 amino acids. CDR1 is SGHTA, CDR2 FQGNSA, per germline. Trimming took off 3 bases at V and 3 bases at J, with 11 bases between the two ends.

This clonotype occurred many times. V and J are TRBV5-1 and TRBJ2-3; 13 bases are a match to TRBD2. The J segment lost 2 bases and the V segment lost 2 bases, leaving 2 bases of the junction unmatched. CDR3 size: 16 residues. CDR1 is SGHRS and CDR2 is YFSETQ in the germline V gene. CDR3 bases: TGCGCCAGCAGCTTTGGGACTAGCGGGGTCACAGATACGCAGTATTTT. It is translated as CASSFGTSGVTDTQYF.

The rearrangement links TRBV5-6 to TRBJ2-5; possible D gene TRBD2, 6 bases. CDR1 and CDR2 from the germline V gene are SGHDT and YYEEEE. Trimming removed 3 bases from V and 5 bases from J, with 14 bases in between. This CDR3 is built from 14 residues. Here the CDR3 DNA reads TGTGCCAGCAGCTCCCCTCGCGGGGTCGAGACCCAGTACTTC. It is translated as CASSSPRGVETQYF.

This clonotype was counted a few times. The chain carries TRBV4-1 and TRBJ1-1; D is unclear. The CDR3 length is 13 residues. The V gene lost 0 bases and the J gene lost 7 bases, with 9 bases spanning the gap. Germline lookup yields CDR1 MGHRA and CDR2 YSYEKL. CDR3 nucleotides: TGCGCCAGCAGCCAAGATCGCGAAGGTGAAGCTTTCTTT. It codes for CASSQDREGEAFF.

The CDR3 coding sequence is TGTGCCAGCAGCTTGGAGGGACGCGCACTGTTTTTT. This sequence encodes CASSLEGRALFF. The rearrangement links TRBV5-6 to TRBJ1-4, with D perhaps TRBD1 (5 bases). This CDR3 has 12 residues. The germline CDR1 and CDR2 sequences are SGHDT and YYEEEE. V was cut by 0 bases and J by 13 bases, with 10 bases left in between.

This clonotype has ten or more counts. This rearrangement joins TRBV29-1 to TRBJ1-1; TRBD1 might be the D (5 bases). This CDR3 region has 11 residues. The V end was cut by 5 bases, the J end by 4 bases, with 8 bases between. CDR1 is SQVTM, CDR2 ANQGSEA, per germline. The CDR3 is CSVQGGTEAFF. The CDR3 DNA sequence: TGCAGCGTTCAGGGCGGCACTGAAGCTTTCTTT.